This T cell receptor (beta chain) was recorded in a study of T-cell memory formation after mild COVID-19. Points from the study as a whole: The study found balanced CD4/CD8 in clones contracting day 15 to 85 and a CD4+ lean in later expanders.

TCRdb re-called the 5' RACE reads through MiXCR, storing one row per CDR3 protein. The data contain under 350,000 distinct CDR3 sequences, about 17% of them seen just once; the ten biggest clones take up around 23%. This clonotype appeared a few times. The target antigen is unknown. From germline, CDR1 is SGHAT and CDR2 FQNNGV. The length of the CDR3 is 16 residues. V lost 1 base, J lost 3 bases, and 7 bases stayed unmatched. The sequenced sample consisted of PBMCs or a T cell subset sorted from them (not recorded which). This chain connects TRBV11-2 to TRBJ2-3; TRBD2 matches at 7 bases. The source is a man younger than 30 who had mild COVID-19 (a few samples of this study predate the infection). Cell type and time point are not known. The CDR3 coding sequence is TGTGCCAGCAGCTTAGTTTTCGGGGGGTTAACAGATACGCAGTATTTT. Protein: CASSLVFGGLTDTQYF.